Described below is a single T cell receptor (beta chain) sequence and its context. These data originate in a study of cytomegalovirus exposure and HLA in healthy donors. TCRdb's copy holds only in-frame clones and misses some; the assay was immunoSEQ multiplex PCR. The table records about 58,000 clones, about 88% of them present only once. Trimming pared 5 bases from V and 4 bases from J, leaving 6 bases between. CDR1 LNHDA and CDR2 SQIVND come from the germline V gene (reference sequence). The CDR3 is 12 amino acids. The chain combines TRBV19 with TRBJ2-1; the D gene is possibly TRBD2 (5 bases). The sequenced material came from PBMCs. The receptor's source is a man younger than 30 in good health and CMV-seronegative. CDR3 residues: CASSQRYNEQFF. The CDR3 DNA reads as TGTGCCAGTAGTCAGCGGTACAATGAGCAGTTCTTC.